The 6 T cell receptor beta chains below were found in one sample sequenced in a study of T cells in Graves' hyperthyroidism and ophthalmopathy. Amplification yielded TCR beta CDR3 regions, with RNA transcripts as the source. First-round RT-PCR with HTBI primers amplified the TCR CDR3 region. TCRdb fed the multiplex PCR reads into MiXCR, producing one record per CDR3 protein. Here the sample spans hundreds of thousands of distinct CDR3 sequences, over 15% being singletons. Sequenced material: blood. The receptors stem from a woman aged 60-75 years with Graves' ophthalmopathy.

This clonotype was counted only a few times. V and J are TRBV6-1 and TRBJ2-7, with D perhaps given as TRBD1 or TRBD2 (5 bases each). The CDR3 extends over 14 amino acids. Trimming shortened V by 6 bases and J by 5 bases, and 17 bases separated the two germline ends. In germline, CDR1 is MNHNS, CDR2 SASEGT. DNA for the CDR3: TGTGCCAGCAGCCAAAGGGACCGGGTCGACGAGCAGTACTTC. Its translation is CASSQRDRVDEQYF.

To note about this clonotype: A much larger clone is a single base away; this may be a read error. This chain joins TRBV2 and TRBJ1-2, with D maybe TRBD1 (6 bases). Germline loops: CDR1 SNHLY, CDR2 FYNNEI. V lost 4 bases and J 5 bases, leaving 14 bases between the germline ends. The CDR3 is 14 amino acids. In DNA form, the CDR3 reads TGTGCCAGCAGTGGGCAGGGGCCGAAATATGGCTACACCTTC. Protein sequence: CASSGQGPKYGYTF.

A few counts support this clonotype. The V and J genes are TRBV7-9 and TRBJ2-6; no definite D call. CDR1 is SEHNR and CDR2 is FQNEAQ in the germline V gene (reference sequence). The CDR3 totals 16 residues. V was cut by 4 bases and J by 2 bases, with 12 bases left in between. CDR3 protein: CASSSWLGTGANVLTF. The CDR3 DNA reads as TGTGCCAGCAGCTCGTGGCTGGGGACTGGGGCCAACGTCCTGACTTTC.

This clonotype was recorded many times. V usage is TRBV5-5 and J usage is TRBJ1-1, with D unresolved. Per germline, CDR1 SGHKS and CDR2 YYEKEE (reference sequence). V lost 4 bases, J lost 1 base, and 17 bases lay in between. This CDR3 is 16 amino acids long. CDR3: CASSQTQTAGNTEAFF. Written as DNA, the CDR3 is TGTGCCAGCAGCCAAACTCAGACGGCTGGGAACACTGAAGCTTTCTTT.

V is TRBV24-1 and J is TRBJ2-5; possibly TRBD2 for D (5 bases). The V and J ends lost 5 bases and 5 bases respectively, with 8 bases between them. There are 12 residues in the CDR3. Germline CDR1 and CDR2: KGHDR and SFDVKD. In nucleotides, the CDR3 is TGTGCCACCAGTGGTAGCGACGAGACCCAGTACTTC. It encodes CATSGSDETQYF.

The V and J genes are TRBV11-2 and TRBJ2-1; D gene unclear. Per the germline V gene, CDR1 is SGHAT and CDR2 is FQNNGV. The ends were cut back, 0 bases at V and 5 bases at J, with 8 bases in the middle. This CDR3 contains 14 residues. The CDR3 nucleotides are TGTGCCAGCAGCTTAGAACTTGGGGACAATGAGCAGTTCTTC. This translates into CASSLELGDNEQFF.